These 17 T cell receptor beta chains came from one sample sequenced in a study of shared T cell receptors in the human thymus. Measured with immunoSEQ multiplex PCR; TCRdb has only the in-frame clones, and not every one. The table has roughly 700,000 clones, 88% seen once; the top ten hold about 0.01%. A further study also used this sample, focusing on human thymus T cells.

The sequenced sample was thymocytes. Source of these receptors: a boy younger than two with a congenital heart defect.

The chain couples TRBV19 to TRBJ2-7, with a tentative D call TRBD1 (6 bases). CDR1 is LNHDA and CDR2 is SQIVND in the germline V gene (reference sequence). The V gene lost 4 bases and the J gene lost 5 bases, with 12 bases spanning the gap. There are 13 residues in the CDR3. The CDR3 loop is CASSRAWGHEQYF. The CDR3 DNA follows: TGTGCCAGTAGTAGAGCTTGGGGGCACGAGCAGTACTTC.

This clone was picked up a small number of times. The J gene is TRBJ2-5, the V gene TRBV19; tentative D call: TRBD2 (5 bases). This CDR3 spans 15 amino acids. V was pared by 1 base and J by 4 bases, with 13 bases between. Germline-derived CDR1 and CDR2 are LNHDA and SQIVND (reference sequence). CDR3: CASSIATLEGETQYF. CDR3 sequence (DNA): TGTGCCAGTAGTATAGCCACGCTAGAGGGAGAGACCCAGTACTTC.

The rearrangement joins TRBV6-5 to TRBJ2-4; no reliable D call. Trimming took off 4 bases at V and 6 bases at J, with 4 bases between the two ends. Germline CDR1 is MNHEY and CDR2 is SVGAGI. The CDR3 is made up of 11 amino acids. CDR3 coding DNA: TGTGCCAGCAGTTTCAGAAACATTCAGTACTTC. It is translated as CASSFRNIQYF.

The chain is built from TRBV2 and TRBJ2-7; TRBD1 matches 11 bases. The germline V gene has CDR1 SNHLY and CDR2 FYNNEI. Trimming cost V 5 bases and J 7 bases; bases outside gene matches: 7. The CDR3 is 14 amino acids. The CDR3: CASSRRGTGGEQYF. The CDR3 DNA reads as TGTGCCAGCAGTCGAAGGGGGACAGGGGGAGAGCAGTACTTC.

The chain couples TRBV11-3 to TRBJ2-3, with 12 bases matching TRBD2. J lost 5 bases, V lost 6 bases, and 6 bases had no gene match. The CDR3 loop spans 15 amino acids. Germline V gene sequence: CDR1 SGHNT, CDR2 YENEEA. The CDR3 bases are TGTGCCAGCAGTTTGACTAGCGGGAGTGAAGATACGCAGTATTTT. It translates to CASSLTSGSEDTQYF.

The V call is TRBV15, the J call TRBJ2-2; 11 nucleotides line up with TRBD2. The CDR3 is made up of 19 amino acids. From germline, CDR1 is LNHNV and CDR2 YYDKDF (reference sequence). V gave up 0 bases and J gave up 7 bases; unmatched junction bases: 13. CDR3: CATSRDQRATSGTIGELFF. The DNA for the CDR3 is TGTGCCACCAGCAGAGATCAACGGGCGACTAGCGGGACAATCGGGGAGCTGTTTTTT.

CDR3 in DNA: TGTGCCAGCAGCCCTGGGACAGGGGGGGCTGGGGCCAACGTCCTGACTTTC. The encoded protein is CASSPGTGGAGANVLTF. V usage is TRBV13 and J usage is TRBJ2-6; 11 nucleotides agree with TRBD1. Trimming took 5 bases from V and 2 from J; bases not matched to a gene: 5. Looked up from germline, CDR1 is PRHDT and CDR2 is FYEKMQ (reference sequence). The CDR3 consists of 17 residues.

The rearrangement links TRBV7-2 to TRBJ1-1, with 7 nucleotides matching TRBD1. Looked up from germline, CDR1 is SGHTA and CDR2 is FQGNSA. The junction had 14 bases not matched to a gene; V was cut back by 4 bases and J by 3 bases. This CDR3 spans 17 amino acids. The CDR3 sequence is CASSYTRGRLYDTEAFF. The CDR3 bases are TGTGCCAGCAGCTATACCAGGGGGAGGTTGTACGACACTGAAGCTTTCTTT. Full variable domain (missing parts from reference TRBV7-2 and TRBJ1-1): GAGVSQSPSNKVTEKGKDVELRCDPISGHTALYWYRQSLGQGLEFLIYFQGNSAPDKSGLPSDRFSAERTGGSVSTLTIQRTQQEDSAVYLCASSYTRGRLYDTEAFFGQGTRLTVV.

CDR3 loop: CASSQDRQGALGTDTQYF. The CDR3 DNA is TGCGCCAGCAGCCAAGATCGTCAGGGGGCGCTTGGCACAGATACGCAGTATTTT. This chain joins TRBV4-3 and TRBJ2-3; 8 bases agree with TRBD1. V lost 0 bases and J lost 1; bases outside the gene matches: 9. This CDR3 region has 18 residues. The germline V gene encodes CDR1 LGHNA and CDR2 YSLEER.

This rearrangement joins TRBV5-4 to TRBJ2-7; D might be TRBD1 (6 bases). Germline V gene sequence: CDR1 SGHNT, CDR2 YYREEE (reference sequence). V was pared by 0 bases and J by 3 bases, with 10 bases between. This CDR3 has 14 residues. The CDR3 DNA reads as TGTGCCAGCAGCTTGGCAGGACAGTTCTACGAGCAGTACTTC. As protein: CASSLAGQFYEQYF.

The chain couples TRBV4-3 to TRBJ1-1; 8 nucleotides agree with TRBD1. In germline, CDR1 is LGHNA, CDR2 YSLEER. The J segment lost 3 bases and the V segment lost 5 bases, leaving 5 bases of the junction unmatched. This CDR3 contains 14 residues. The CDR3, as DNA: TGCGCCAGCAGCTCGGACAGGGCAGACACTGAAGCTTTCTTT. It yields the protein CASSSDRADTEAFF.

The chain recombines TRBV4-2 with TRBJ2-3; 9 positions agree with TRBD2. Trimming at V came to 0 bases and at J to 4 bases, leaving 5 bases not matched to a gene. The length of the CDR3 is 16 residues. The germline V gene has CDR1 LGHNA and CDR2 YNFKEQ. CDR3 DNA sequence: TGTGCCAGCAGCCAAGAGCTAGCGGGAACCGCAGATACGCAGTATTTT. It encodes CASSQELAGTADTQYF.

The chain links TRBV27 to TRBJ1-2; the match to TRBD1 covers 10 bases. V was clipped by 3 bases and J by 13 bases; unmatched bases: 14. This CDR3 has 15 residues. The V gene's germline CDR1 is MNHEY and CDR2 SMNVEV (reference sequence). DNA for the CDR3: TGTGCCAGCAGTTTCATAAGCCGGGACAGGGGACTCGGCACCTTC. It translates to CASSFISRDRGLGTF.

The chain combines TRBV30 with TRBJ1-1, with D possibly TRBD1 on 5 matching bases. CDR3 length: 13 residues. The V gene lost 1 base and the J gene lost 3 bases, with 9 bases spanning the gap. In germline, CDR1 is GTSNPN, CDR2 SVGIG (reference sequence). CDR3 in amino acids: CAWSEQAHTEAFF. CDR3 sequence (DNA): TGTGCCTGGAGTGAACAGGCCCACACTGAAGCTTTCTTT.

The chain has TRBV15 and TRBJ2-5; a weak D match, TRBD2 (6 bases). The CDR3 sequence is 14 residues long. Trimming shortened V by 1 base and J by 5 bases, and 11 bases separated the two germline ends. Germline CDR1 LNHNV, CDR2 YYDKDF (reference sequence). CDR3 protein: CATSRAGAMETQYF. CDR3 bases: TGTGCCACCAGCAGAGCGGGAGCTATGGAGACCCAGTACTTC.

Here the CDR3 reads CASSSKGQGICGNTIYF. CDR3 bases: TGTGCCAGCAGCTCTAAAGGACAGGGTATTTGCGGAAACACCATATATTTT. The rearrangement links TRBV5-4 to TRBJ1-3, with 8 bases identical to TRBD1. Germline V CDR1 and CDR2: SGHNT, YYREEE (reference sequence). This CDR3 has 17 residues. V lost 3 bases to trimming and J lost 4 bases; unmatched junction nucleotides: 12.

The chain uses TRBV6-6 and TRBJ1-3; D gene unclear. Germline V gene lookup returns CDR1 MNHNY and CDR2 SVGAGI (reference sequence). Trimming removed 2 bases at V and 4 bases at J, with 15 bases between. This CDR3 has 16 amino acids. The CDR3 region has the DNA TGTGCCAGCAGTTACCCTCGTACGGGAATGGGAAACACCATATATTTT. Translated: CASSYPRTGMGNTIYF.